This TCR beta chain derives from a study of cytomegalovirus exposure and HLA in healthy donors. The J segment lost 1 base and the V segment lost 4 bases, leaving 2 bases of the junction unmatched. The CDR3 has 15 amino acids. Germline CDR1 reads MRHNA; CDR2 reads SNTAGT. The PCR made use of 60 Vbeta and 13 Jbeta primers. The protocol was immunoSEQ multiplex PCR, while the TCRdb copy is restricted to in-frame clones and leaves out a portion. The table shows approximately 130,000 clones, with around 82% occurring only once. Material for sequencing was PBMCs. The TCR comes from a man in his forties or fifties in good health and CMV-seronegative. The rearrangement joins TRBV6-4 to TRBJ2-3; TRBD2 aligns across 10 bases. CDR3 loop: CASSAGLAGTDTQYF. The CDR3 DNA reads as TGTGCCAGCAGTGCCGGACTAGCGGGCACAGATACGCAGTATTTT.